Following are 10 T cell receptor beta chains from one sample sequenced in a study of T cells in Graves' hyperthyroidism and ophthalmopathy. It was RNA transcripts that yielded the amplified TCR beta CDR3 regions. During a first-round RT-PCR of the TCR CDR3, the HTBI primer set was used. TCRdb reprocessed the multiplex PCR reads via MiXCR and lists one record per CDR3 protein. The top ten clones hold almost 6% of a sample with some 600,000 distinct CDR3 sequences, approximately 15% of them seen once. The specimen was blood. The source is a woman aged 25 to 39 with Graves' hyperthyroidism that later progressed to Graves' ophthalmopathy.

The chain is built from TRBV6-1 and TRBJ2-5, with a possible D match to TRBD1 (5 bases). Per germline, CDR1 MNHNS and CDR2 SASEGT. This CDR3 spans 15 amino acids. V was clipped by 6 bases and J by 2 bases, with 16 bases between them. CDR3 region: CASSTGISIQETQYF. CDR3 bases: TGTGCCAGCAGCACAGGTATAAGCATACAAGAGACCCAGTACTTC.

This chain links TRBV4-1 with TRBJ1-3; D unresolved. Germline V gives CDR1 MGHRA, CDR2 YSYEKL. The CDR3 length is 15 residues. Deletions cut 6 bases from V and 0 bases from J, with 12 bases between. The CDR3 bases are TGCGCCAGCAGTCAGCCCCAGTTCTCTGGAAACACCATATATTTT. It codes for CASSQPQFSGNTIYF.

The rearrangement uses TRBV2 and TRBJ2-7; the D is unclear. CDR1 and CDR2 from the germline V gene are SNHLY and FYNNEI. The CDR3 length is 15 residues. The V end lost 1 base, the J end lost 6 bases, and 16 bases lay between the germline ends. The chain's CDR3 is CASSEELEVIGEQYF. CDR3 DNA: TGTGCCAGCAGTGAAGAGTTAGAGGTGATCGGCGAGCAGTACTTC.

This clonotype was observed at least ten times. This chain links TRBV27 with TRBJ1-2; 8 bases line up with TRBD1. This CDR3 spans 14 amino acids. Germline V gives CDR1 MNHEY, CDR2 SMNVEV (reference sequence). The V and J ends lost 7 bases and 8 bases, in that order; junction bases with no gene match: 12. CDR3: CASTTQGAAGGYTF. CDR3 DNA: TGTGCCAGCACCACCCAGGGGGCCGCGGGGGGCTACACCTTC.

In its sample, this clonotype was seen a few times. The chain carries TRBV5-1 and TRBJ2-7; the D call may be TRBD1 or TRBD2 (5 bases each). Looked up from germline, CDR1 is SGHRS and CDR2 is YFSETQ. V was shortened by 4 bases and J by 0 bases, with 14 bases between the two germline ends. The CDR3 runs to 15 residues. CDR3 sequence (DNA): TGCGCCAGCAGCGTCCGGGACGGAAGCTCCTACGAGCAGTACTTC. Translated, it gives CASSVRDGSSYEQYF.

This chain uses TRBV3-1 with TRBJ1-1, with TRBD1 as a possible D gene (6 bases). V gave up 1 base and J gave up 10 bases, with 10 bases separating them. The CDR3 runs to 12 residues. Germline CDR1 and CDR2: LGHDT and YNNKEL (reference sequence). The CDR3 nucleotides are TGTGCCAGCAGCCAAGGACAGGCCGCAGCTTTCTTT. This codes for CASSQGQAAAFF.

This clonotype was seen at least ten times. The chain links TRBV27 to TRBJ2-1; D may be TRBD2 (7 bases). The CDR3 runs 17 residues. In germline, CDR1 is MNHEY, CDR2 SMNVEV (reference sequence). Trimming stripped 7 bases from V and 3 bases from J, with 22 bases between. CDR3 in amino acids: CASTPGASGLDYNEQFF. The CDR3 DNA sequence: TGTGCCAGCACCCCGGGGGCTAGCGGCCTTGACTACAATGAGCAGTTCTTC.

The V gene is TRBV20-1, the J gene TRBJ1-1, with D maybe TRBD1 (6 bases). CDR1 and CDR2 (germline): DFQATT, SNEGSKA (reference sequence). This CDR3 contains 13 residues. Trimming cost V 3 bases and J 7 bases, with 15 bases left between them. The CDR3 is CSASDRILGEAFF. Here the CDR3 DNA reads TGCAGTGCTAGCGACAGGATATTGGGTGAAGCTTTCTTT.

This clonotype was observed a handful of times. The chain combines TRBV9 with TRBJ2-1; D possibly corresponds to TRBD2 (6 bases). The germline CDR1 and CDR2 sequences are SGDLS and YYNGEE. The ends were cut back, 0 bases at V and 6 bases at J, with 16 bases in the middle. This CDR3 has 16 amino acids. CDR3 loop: CASSVDPGTLGNEQFF. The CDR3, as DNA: TGTGCCAGCAGCGTAGACCCCGGGACTTTGGGCAATGAGCAGTTCTTC.

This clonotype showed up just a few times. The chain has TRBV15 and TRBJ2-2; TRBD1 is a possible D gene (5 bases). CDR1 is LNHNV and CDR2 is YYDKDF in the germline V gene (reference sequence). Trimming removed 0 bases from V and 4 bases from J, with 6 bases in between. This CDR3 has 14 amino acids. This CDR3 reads CATSRDRVTGELFF. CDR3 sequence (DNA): TGTGCCACCAGCAGAGACAGGGTCACCGGGGAGCTGTTTTTT.